Below are 22 T cell receptor beta chains sequenced from a single sample in a study of shared clonotypes between healthy human individuals. Sequenced by immunoSEQ multiplex PCR; TCRdb stores in-frame clones only, minus some. This table holds 1.6 million or so clones, 98% to 99% found once. The sample was naive CD4+ T cells sorted from blood. The subset denotes: CD45RA+ positively selected. These receptors came from a man aged 25-40 years in good health.

The rearrangement joins TRBV19 to TRBJ2-7; possibly TRBD1 for D (6 bases). V shed 5 bases and J shed 4 bases, with 9 bases lying between them. Germline V CDR1 and CDR2: LNHDA, SQIVND (reference sequence). The CDR3 consists of 12 residues. The CDR3 protein is CASSVDSYEQYF. Written as DNA, the CDR3 is TGTGCCAGTAGTGTGGACAGTTACGAGCAGTACTTC.

This chain uses TRBV2 with TRBJ1-2; weak D call: TRBD1 (6 bases). Germline CDR1 SNHLY, CDR2 FYNNEI. V was cut by 5 bases and J by 5 bases, with 15 bases left in between. The CDR3 length is 14 residues. The DNA of the CDR3 is TGTGCCAGCAGTCTTGGACAGATTCGGTATGGCTACACCTTC. Residues: CASSLGQIRYGYTF.

V gene TRBV5-4 combines with J gene TRBJ2-1; 8 positions match TRBD2. CDR3 length equals 16 residues. Per the germline V gene, CDR1 is SGHNT and CDR2 is YYREEE (reference sequence). V lost 6 bases to trimming and J lost 5 bases; unmatched junction nucleotides: 13. CDR3: CASTGPPRAGDNEQFF. The CDR3 nucleotides read TGTGCCAGCACCGGACCCCCCCGAGCGGGAGACAATGAGCAGTTCTTC. Combining the CDR3 with reference TRBV5-4 and TRBJ2-1 gives the whole variable domain ETGVTQSPTHLIKTRGQQVTLRCSSQSGHNTVSWYQQALGQGPQFIFQYYREEENGRGNFPPRFSGLQFPNYSSELNVNALELDDSALYLCASTGPPRAGDNEQFFGPGTRLTVL.

The chain uses TRBV5-1 and TRBJ2-1; 9 bases are a match to TRBD2. The CDR3 has 16 amino acids. Germline trimming cut 4 bases from V and 4 bases from J; bases unmatched to any gene: 9. Germline CDR1 is SGHRS and CDR2 is YFSETQ. The CDR3 loop is CASSAGSSGVYNEQFF. CDR3 in DNA: TGCGCCAGCAGCGCCGGGTCTAGCGGGGTGTACAATGAGCAGTTCTTC.

This chain joins TRBV29-1 and TRBJ1-1; D is possibly TRBD1 (5 bases). Germline lookup yields CDR1 SQVTM and CDR2 ANQGSEA. The CDR3 length is 12 residues. Trimming cost V 5 bases and J 9 bases, with 16 bases left between them. In DNA form, the CDR3 reads TGCAGCGTTTCCCAAGAGGGGAAAAAAGCTTTCTTT. It translates to CSVSQEGKKAFF.

The chain is built from TRBV2 and TRBJ2-3, with TRBD1 as a possible D gene (5 bases). V lost 7 bases to trimming and J lost 6 bases, with 17 bases between them. This CDR3 region has 14 residues. Looked up from germline, CDR1 is SNHLY and CDR2 is FYNNEI. CDR3 sequence reads: CASIGAGYKDTQYF. The CDR3 nucleotides are TGTGCCAGCATTGGGGCAGGCTACAAGGATACGCAGTATTTT.

The CDR3 sequence is CASKGASRGTGELFF. The CDR3 bases are TGTGCCAGCAAAGGGGCCTCACGGGGCACCGGGGAGCTGTTTTTT. J is TRBJ2-2 and V is TRBV6-6; D could derive from TRBD1 or TRBD2 (5 bases each). Germline-derived CDR1 and CDR2 are MNHNY and SVGAGI (reference sequence). V was clipped by 7 bases and J by 4 bases, with 16 bases between them. The CDR3 runs to 15 residues.

V gene TRBV20-1 combines with J gene TRBJ2-3, with D hard to call. This CDR3 comprises 11 residues. V lost 4 bases, J lost 5 bases, and 7 bases lay in between. CDR1 and CDR2 (germline): DFQATT, SNEGSKA (reference sequence). The CDR3 DNA follows: TGCAGTGCTATCCCCGAAGATACGCAGTATTTT. This sequence encodes CSAIPEDTQYF.

The chain couples TRBV19 to TRBJ1-5; D gene ambiguous. The CDR3 length is 14 residues. The germline CDR1 and CDR2 sequences are LNHDA and SQIVND (reference sequence). V shed 3 bases and J shed 0 bases, with 6 bases lying between them. This CDR3 is CASSIFFSNQPQHF. In nucleotides, the CDR3 is TGTGCCAGTAGTATCTTCTTTAGCAATCAGCCCCAGCATTTT. Full variable domain (rest looked up from reference TRBV19 and TRBJ1-5): DGGITQSPKYLFRKEGQNVTLSCEQNLNHDAMYWYRQDPGQGLRLIYYSQIVNDFQKGDIAEGYSVSREKKESFPLTVTSAQKNPTAFYLCASSIFFSNQPQHFGDGTRLSIL.

Turning to this clone: At the DNA level, this CDR3 is encoded by other sequences in the same sample as well. This chain connects TRBV14 to TRBJ2-2; D is ambiguous. This CDR3 has 13 amino acids. In germline, CDR1 is SGHDN, CDR2 FVKESK. Deletions cut 0 bases from V and 4 bases from J, with 3 bases between. Written as DNA, the CDR3 is TGTGCCAGCAGCCAAGATCTCACCGGGGAGCTGTTTTTT. This codes for CASSQDLTGELFF.

The chain carries TRBV7-9 and TRBJ1-2; tentative D call: TRBD1 (6 bases). The V and J ends lost 3 bases and 5 bases respectively, with 10 bases between them. CDR1 SEHNR and CDR2 FQNEAQ come from the germline V gene (reference sequence). CDR3 length equals 13 residues. The CDR3 bases are TGTGCCAGCAGCTTTGAACAGGGTTATGGCTACACCTTC. It translates to CASSFEQGYGYTF.

This chain links TRBV18 with TRBJ2-1; TRBD2 matches 13 bases. The length of the CDR3 is 19 residues. Germline loops: CDR1 KGHSH, CDR2 LQKENI. V shed 0 bases and J 13 bases; nucleotides not matched to a gene: 18. The CDR3 DNA follows: TGTGCCAGCTCACCACCATTATCTCCGACTAGCGGGAGGTCTTCCTCACAGTTCTTC. This translates into CASSPPLSPTSGRSSSQFF.

This chain connects TRBV28 to TRBJ2-7; TRBD1 agrees at 7 bases. The junction had 4 bases not matched to a gene; V was cut back by 5 bases and J by 3 bases. The germline CDR1 and CDR2 sequences are MDHEN and SYDVKM. The CDR3 has 13 amino acids. As DNA, the CDR3 is TGTGCCAGCAGTCAAGGGACAGTCTACGAGCAGTACTTC. This translates into CASSQGTVYEQYF.

Here the CDR3 reads CASRLQRSQETQYF. CDR3 DNA: TGTGCCAGCAGATTACAGCGGAGCCAAGAGACCCAGTACTTC. V gene TRBV7-3 combines with J gene TRBJ2-5; weak D call: TRBD2 (5 bases). The CDR3 is 14 amino acids. The ends were cut back, 6 bases at V and 1 base at J, with 12 bases in the middle. Germline CDR1 and CDR2: SGHTA and FQGTGA.

This clone was recorded once. This chain uses TRBV7-3 with TRBJ2-1, with TRBD2 matching 7 bases. Unmatched junction bases numbered 7, after V lost 2 bases and J lost 6 bases. Germline CDR1 SGHTA, CDR2 FQGTGA. This CDR3 contains 15 residues. The CDR3 sequence: CASSLFRGSFNEQFF. DNA of the CDR3: TGTGCCAGCAGCTTATTTCGCGGGAGTTTCAATGAGCAGTTCTTC.

This chain joins TRBV10-3 and TRBJ2-1; TRBD2 matches 10 bases. The trim removed 3 bases at V and 4 bases at J, leaving 6 bases unmatched. The CDR3 is 16 amino acids. Germline CDR1 ENHRY, CDR2 SYGVKD. DNA of the CDR3: TGTGCCATCAGTGAAGCAGCGGGAGGGTCTTACAATGAGCAGTTCTTC. Translating gives CAISEAAGGSYNEQFF.

The J gene is TRBJ2-1, the V gene TRBV18; 9 bases map to TRBD2. Germline CDR1 reads KGHSH; CDR2 reads LQKENI. V was pared by 3 bases and J by 7 bases, with 10 bases of the junction left unmatched. The CDR3 totals 16 residues. CDR3 sequence reads: CASSPKAGGSRNEQFF. DNA of the CDR3: TGTGCCAGCTCACCGAAGGCGGGAGGGTCTAGGAATGAGCAGTTCTTC.

This chain uses TRBV6-5 with TRBJ1-1; tentatively, D is TRBD1 (5 bases). The CDR3 contains 14 residues. Germline V lookup: CDR1 MNHEY, CDR2 SVGAGI. Between the trimmed V and J ends, which lost 0 bases and 11 bases, there was a span of 16 bases. The CDR3 nucleotides read TGTGCCAGCAGTTACTCGGGGCCCCAGTTAAGGGCTTTCTTT. Amino acid sequence: CASSYSGPQLRAFF.

The rearrangement uses TRBV29-1 and TRBJ1-5, with a possible D match to TRBD1 (6 bases). The length of the CDR3 is 13 residues. Germline CDR1 and CDR2: SQVTM and ANQGSEA. The V and J ends lost 4 bases and 6 bases respectively, with 13 bases between them. CDR3 sequence reads: CSVVGGAGQPQHF. CDR3 in DNA: TGCAGCGTTGTGGGGGGGGCCGGTCAGCCCCAGCATTTT. Full variable domain (remainder filled in from reference TRBV29-1 and TRBJ1-5): SAVISQKPSRDICQRGTSLTIQCQVDSQVTMMFWYRQQPGQSLTLIATANQGSEATYESGFVIDKFPISRPNLTFSTLTVSNMSPEDSSIYLCSVVGGAGQPQHFGDGTRLSIL.

Note on this clone: In the same sample, other DNA sequences code for this CDR3. This chain connects TRBV9 to TRBJ2-7, with D unresolved. Germline loops: CDR1 SGDLS, CDR2 YYNGEE. CDR3 size: 14 residues. Trimming stripped 0 bases from V and 2 bases from J, with 9 bases between. Here the CDR3 reads CASSVGDGPYEQYF. The CDR3 nucleotides read TGTGCCAGCAGCGTAGGTGACGGACCCTACGAGCAGTACTTC.

The genes are TRBV10-3 and TRBJ2-2; 10 bases match TRBD2. CDR3 length: 17 residues. Looked up from germline, CDR1 is ENHRY and CDR2 is SYGVKD. Trimming took 4 bases from V and 6 from J; bases not matched to a gene: 11. CDR3 coding DNA: TGTGCCATCAGTGGTTTTCAAGCTAGCGGGAGCTCCGGGGAGCTGTTTTTT. It yields the protein CAISGFQASGSSGELFF.

This chain connects TRBV5-1 to TRBJ2-3, with a tentative D call TRBD2 (6 bases). The V end was cut by 3 bases, the J end by 6 bases, with 23 bases between. The CDR3 sequence is 17 residues long. The V gene's germline CDR1 is SGHRS and CDR2 YFSETQ. The CDR3 sequence is CASSSGLVLGVGDTQYF. Here the CDR3 DNA reads TGCGCCAGCAGCTCGGGACTCGTCCTGGGGGTCGGTGATACGCAGTATTTT.